Below, 5 T cell receptor beta chains from the same sample are listed, as sequenced in a study of T cells in Graves' hyperthyroidism and ophthalmopathy. The TCR beta CDR3 regions underwent amplification using RNA transcripts as the source. During a first-round RT-PCR of the TCR CDR3, the HTBI primer set was used. TCRdb re-called the multiplex PCR reads through MiXCR, storing one row per CDR3 protein. Of roughly 800,000 distinct CDR3 sequences in the sample, about two fifths were seen once. The sample comprised blood. All receptors come from a man between 18 and 35 years old with Graves' hyperthyroidism.

This clonotype was seen a few times. This chain links TRBV5-6 with TRBJ1-2; D perhaps matches TRBD1 (6 bases). Germline values: CDR1 SGHDT, CDR2 YYEEEE. V was shortened by 3 bases and J by 5 bases, with 14 bases between the two germline ends. The CDR3 consists of 14 residues. Written as DNA, the CDR3 is TGTGCCAGCAGCTCGGACAGTTGGGGGTATGGCTACACCTTC. Protein product: CASSSDSWGYGYTF. Full variable domain (outside the CDR3, taken from reference TRBV5-6 and TRBJ1-2): DAGVTQSPTHLIKTRGQQVTLRCSPKSGHDTVSWYQQALGQGPQFIFQYYEEEERQRGNFPDRFSGHQFPNYSSELNVNALLLGDSALYLCASSSDSWGYGYTFGSGTRLTVV.

The chain combines TRBV19 with TRBJ2-5; the match to TRBD1 covers 7 bases. Germline V gene sequence: CDR1 LNHDA, CDR2 SQIVND (reference sequence). Losses at the gene ends were 4 bases for V and 1 base for J; bases not matched to a gene: 6. The CDR3 has 15 amino acids. CDR3 sequence: CASSTTHRGQETQYF. CDR3 in DNA: TGTGCCAGTAGTACCACTCACAGGGGCCAAGAGACCCAGTACTTC. The full variable domain, completed using reference TRBV19 and TRBJ2-5, is DGGITQSPKYLFRKEGQNVTLSCEQNLNHDAMYWYRQDPGQGLRLIYYSQIVNDFQKGDIAEGYSVSREKKESFPLTVTSAQKNPTAFYLCASSTTHRGQETQYFGPGTRLLVL.

This sequence joins TRBV12-3 or TRBV12-4 and TRBJ1-6; unclear D gene. The CDR3 spans 12 residues. V lost 3 bases and J lost 12, with 9 bases in between. CDR3 coding DNA: TGTGCCAGCAGTTTCCTAGGCGGACCCCTCCACTTT. It specifies CASSFLGGPLHF.

There are a few counts of this clonotype. The rearrangement joins TRBV20-1 to TRBJ2-5; TRBD2 agrees at 10 bases. J lost 4 bases, V lost 6 bases, and 8 bases had no gene match. The CDR3 runs to 14 residues. Germline V lookup: CDR1 DFQATT, CDR2 SNEGSKA (reference sequence). The CDR3 coding sequence is TGCAGTGCCGAATGGGCTAGCGGGAGAGAGACCCAGTACTTC. This encodes CSAEWASGRETQYF.

This clonotype was counted between two and nine times. The chain couples TRBV2 to TRBJ2-7; D might be TRBD1 (6 bases). V lost 5 bases and J 6 bases, leaving 11 bases between the germline ends. The length of the CDR3 is 12 residues. Germline V gives CDR1 SNHLY, CDR2 FYNNEI. In DNA, the CDR3 is TGTGCCAGCAGTCAGGGGCAAGGCGAGCAGTACTTC. It translates to CASSQGQGEQYF.